These T cell receptor beta chains were read from a single sample in a study of OX40 agonist ivuxolimab in advanced cancers. The protocol was immunoSEQ multiplex PCR, while the TCRdb copy is restricted to in-frame clones and leaves out a portion. The sample has tens of thousands of clones; around 87% are singletons. Sequenced here: CD4+ or CD8+ T cells sorted from blood, sampled in a trial of the OX40 agonist ivuxolimab. These receptors all come from an adult with an advanced solid tumor such as melanoma, head and neck, liver or kidney cancer. The CDR3 runs from the conserved cysteine through the conserved F or W. The order of the fields is J gene, V gene, D gene, clone size, CDR3 protein, CDR3 DNA. A D gene is named only where the DNA matches it firmly. The size entry is marked missing in some rows and otherwise reads once, few, many or a size class.

>TRBJ2-1|TRBV6-5|TRBD1|-
CASSFGTGRNEQFF
TGTGCCAGCAGTTTCGGGACAGGGAGAAATGAGCAGTTCTTC
>TRBJ1-4|TRBV6-5|-|-
CASRNQGATNEKLFF
TGTGCCAGCAGAAATCAGGGTGCAACTAATGAAAAACTGTTTTTT
>TRBJ2-5|TRBV29-1|TRBD1|-
CSVATGGSLETQYF
TGCAGCGTAGCGACAGGGGGCAGTTTAGAGACCCAGTACTTC
>TRBJ2-7|TRBV28|TRBD1|few
CASRSTGAGSYEQYF
TGTGCCAGCAGATCAACAGGGGCGGGCTCCTACGAGCAGTACTTC
>TRBJ2-7|TRBV6-1|TRBD2|-
CASRTSGRGGGEQYF
TGTGCCAGCAGGACTAGCGGGAGAGGAGGAGGCGAGCAGTACTTC
>TRBJ1-6|TRBV28|TRBD1|once
CASTQDRDNSPLHF
TGTGCCAGCACCCAGGACAGGGACAATTCACCCCTCCACTTT
>TRBJ1-1|TRBV7-8|-|-
CASSFRGMNTEAFF
TGTGCCAGCAGCTTTAGAGGGATGAACACTGAAGCTTTCTTT
>TRBJ2-7|TRBV6-6|-|once
CASSYSTNRLYEQYF
TGTGCCAGCAGTTACTCGACTAACAGGCTCTACGAGCAGTACTTC
>TRBJ2-2|TRBV7-2|-|-
CASSFRRAGELFF
TGTGCCAGCAGCTTTAGGAGGGCCGGGGAGCTGTTTTTT
>TRBJ1-1|TRBV18|-|few
CASSPQGNTEAFF
TGTGCCAGCTCACCTCAGGGTAACACTGAAGCTTTCTTT
>TRBJ2-7|TRBV11-2|-|-
CASSLRYRDYEQYF
TGTGCCAGCAGCTTAAGGTACAGGGATTACGAGCAGTACTTC
>TRBJ2-3|TRBV5-6|TRBD2|-
CASSLGLAGRDTQYF
TGTGCCAGCAGCTTGGGACTAGCGGGGAGGGATACGCAGTATTTT
>TRBJ1-5|TRBV30|TRBD1|-
CAWSTSAGGEQPQHF
TGTGCCTGGAGTACTTCCGCAGGGGGAGAACAGCCCCAGCATTTT
>TRBJ2-5|TRBV14|-|-
CASSQETIGVGLQETQYF
TGTGCCAGCAGCCAAGAAACGATCGGGGTGGGGCTCCAAGAGACCCAGTACTTC
>TRBJ2-7|TRBV9|TRBD2|-
CASSAASGFPYEQYF
TGTGCCAGCAGCGCGGCTAGCGGTTTCCCCTACGAGCAGTACTTC
>TRBJ2-7|TRBV6-1|-|-
CASREFREQYF
TGTGCCAGCAGGGAATTTCGCGAGCAGTACTTC
>TRBJ2-3|TRBV9|TRBD2|-
CASSAHPSGGGTDTQYF
TGTGCCAGCAGCGCCCACCCGTCCGGGGGGGGCACAGATACGCAGTATTTT
>TRBJ1-1|TRBV19|-|-
CASSMGRSEAFF
TGTGCCAGTAGTATGGGCCGGTCGGAAGCTTTCTTT
>TRBJ1-2|TRBV6-5|TRBD1|-
CASSYQGDNYGYTF
TGTGCCAGCAGTTACCAGGGGGATAACTATGGCTACACCTTC
>TRBJ2-4|TRBV5-1|-|-
CASSFEDIQYF
TGCGCCAGCAGCTTCGAGGACATTCAGTACTTC
>TRBJ1-1|TRBV19|TRBD1|-
CASSPPGTGRTEAFF
TGTGCCAGTAGCCCCCCCGGGACAGGGAGGACTGAAGCTTTCTTT
>TRBJ1-4|TRBV2|-|-
CASTQGDYGEKLFF
TGTGCCAGCACCCAAGGGGACTACGGAGAAAAACTGTTTTTT
>TRBJ2-6|TRBV5-1|TRBD1|-
CASSLGTGHSFSGANVLTF
TGCGCCAGCAGCTTGGGGACAGGCCATTCCTTCTCTGGGGCCAACGTCCTGACTTTC
>TRBJ2-7|TRBV20-1|-|-
CSARTPYEQYF
TGCAGTGCTAGAACCCCCTACGAGCAGTACTTC
>TRBJ1-1|TRBV7-2|-|-
CASSSNPESGNTEAFF
TGTGCCAGCAGCTCAAATCCGGAGTCAGGGAACACTGAAGCTTTCTTT
>TRBJ2-5|TRBV7-2|TRBD2|-
CASSLGLAGGPQETQYF
TGTGCCAGCAGCCTTGGACTAGCGGGGGGACCACAAGAGACCCAGTACTTC
>TRBJ2-7|TRBV27|-|few
CASSLLRDLHEQYF
TGTGCCAGCAGTTTACTCCGGGATCTCCACGAGCAGTACTTC
>TRBJ2-1|TRBV10-3|-|-
CAISEREEQFF
TGTGCCATCAGTGAACGAGAAGAGCAGTTCTTC
>TRBJ2-3|TRBV9|-|-
CASSVGQLEADTQYF
TGTGCCAGCAGCGTAGGACAGTTGGAGGCAGATACGCAGTATTTT
>TRBJ2-3|TRBV2|-|-
CASAPNRGTDTQYF
TGTGCCAGCGCTCCCAACAGGGGCACAGATACGCAGTATTTT
>TRBJ1-2|TRBV5-4|-|-
CASSLGGVGYTF
TGTGCCAGCAGCTTGGGAGGGGTTGGCTACACCTTC
>TRBJ2-5|TRBV5-1|TRBD1|-
CASSLYDRGWETQYF
TGCGCCAGCAGCTTGTACGACAGGGGTTGGGAGACCCAGTACTTC
>TRBJ1-6|TRBV27|-|-
CASSFQGTFPPSYNSPLHF
TGTGCCAGCAGTTTTCAGGGGACCTTCCCACCCTCCTATAATTCACCCCTCCACTTT
>TRBJ1-2|TRBV7-9|-|medium-sized
CASSMKGGPYGYTF
TGTGCCAGCAGCATGAAAGGAGGACCTTATGGCTACACCTTC
>TRBJ2-2|TRBV4-2|-|-
CASSQVGAGELFF
TGTGCCAGCAGCCAAGTAGGGGCCGGGGAGCTGTTTTTT
>TRBJ2-1|TRBV7-9|TRBD2|-
CASSSSTTSGSWNEQFF
TGTGCCAGCAGCTCCTCCACTACTAGCGGGAGTTGGAATGAGCAGTTCTTC
>TRBJ2-1|TRBV7-2|-|-
CASSRLGGIYNEQFF
TGTGCCAGCAGCCGGCTAGGGGGGATCTACAATGAGCAGTTCTTC
>TRBJ1-1|TRBV6-1|-|-
CASTRMTDSNTEAFF
TGTGCCAGCACCAGAATGACAGATTCGAACACTGAAGCTTTCTTT
>TRBJ2-2|TRBV27|TRBD1|-
CATRATGPTTGELFF
TGTGCCACCAGGGCGACAGGGCCCACCACCGGGGAGCTGTTTTTT
>TRBJ2-3|TRBV29-1|TRBD2|-
CSVEGGLAGGGTSSGTQYF
TGCAGCGTTGAAGGCGGACTAGCGGGAGGAGGTACTTCGTCGGGTACGCAGTATTTT
>TRBJ2-4|TRBV5-8|-|few
CASSLPGQGAKNIQYF
TGTGCCAGCAGCTTACCGGGACAAGGAGCCAAAAACATTCAGTACTTC
>TRBJ2-7|TRBV23-1|-|once
CVGGGSYEQYF
TGCGTAGGGGGGGGTTCCTACGAGCAGTACTTC
>TRBJ2-5|TRBV5-1|-|-
CASSLAEYQETQYF
TGCGCCAGCAGCTTGGCAGAGTACCAAGAGACCCAGTACTTC
>TRBJ2-3|TRBV9|-|-
CASSVGPQDTQYF
TGTGCCAGCAGCGTAGGCCCACAGGATACGCAGTATTTT
>TRBJ1-2|TRBV9|-|-
CASSVGGAFLGYTF
TGTGCCAGCAGCGTAGGCGGAGCCTTCTTGGGCTACACCTTC
>TRBJ1-3|TRBV2|-|-
CASSDRHRYGNTIYF
TGTGCCAGCAGTGACCGGCACAGGTACGGAAACACCATATATTTT
>TRBJ2-1|TRBV7-3|-|-
CASSPRDTNSYNEQFF
TGTGCCAGCAGCCCCCGGGACACAAACTCCTACAATGAGCAGTTCTTC
>TRBJ1-4|TRBV6-5|-|-
CASSYRQATNEKLFF
TGTGCCAGCAGTTACCGGCAAGCAACTAATGAAAAACTGTTTTTT
>TRBJ1-4|TRBV4-3|TRBD1|-
CASSQSPRGTNEKLFF
TGCGCCAGCAGCCAATCCCCCAGGGGGACTAATGAAAAACTGTTTTTT
>TRBJ2-1|TRBV6-6|TRBD2|-
CASSYSGEGYNEQFF
TGTGCCAGCAGTTACTCAGGGGAGGGCTACAATGAGCAGTTCTTC
>TRBJ2-3|TRBV4-1|-|-
CASSPKSSSTDTQYF
TGCGCCAGCAGCCCAAAATCGTCTAGCACAGATACGCAGTATTTT
>TRBJ2-2|TRBV7-3|-|-
CASSLRPGELFF
TGTGCCAGCAGCTTACGGCCCGGGGAGCTGTTTTTT
>TRBJ1-1|TRBV5-8|TRBD1|-
CASSLPGQGGLPTEAFF
TGTGCCAGCAGCTTGCCGGGACAGGGTGGGCTGCCGACTGAAGCTTTCTTT
>TRBJ1-1|TRBV5-1|TRBD1|once
CASEVSGGNANTEAFF
TGCGCCAGTGAGGTCTCAGGGGGCAATGCGAACACTGAAGCTTTCTTT
>TRBJ1-2|TRBV30|-|few
CAWKPTGGSDYGYTF
TGTGCCTGGAAACCAACGGGAGGCAGTGACTATGGCTACACCTTC